This is a list of T cell receptor beta chains from one sample in a study of PD-1 blockade in classical Hodgkin lymphoma. Only in-frame clones appear in the TCRdb table, and some are missing; sequencing was by immunoSEQ multiplex PCR. The table has roughly 62,000 clones, more than 70% seen once. The sample here was peripheral blood mononuclear cells (PBMCs), taken at baseline. These receptors all come from a human donor with classical Hodgkin lymphoma. The CDR3 runs from the conserved cysteine through the conserved F or W. A D gene is named only where the DNA matches it firmly. Only some rows state a clone size, as once, few, many or a class for expanded clones.

D gene	V gene	J gene	clone size	CDR3 protein	CDR3 DNA
.	TRBV2	TRBJ1-1	.	CASSAFGGNTEAFF	TGTGCCAGCAGTGCGTTTGGCGGAAACACTGAAGCTTTCTTT
.	TRBV4-1	TRBJ2-7	.	CASSQEGTGGLGVYEQYF	TGCGCCAGCAGCCAAGAGGGCACCGGAGGCCTTGGGGTCTACGAGCAGTACTTC
.	TRBV7-3	TRBJ2-6	few	CASSLLVLSGANVLTF	TGTGCCAGCAGCTTATTAGTCCTCTCTGGGGCCAACGTCCTGACTTTC
TRBD1	TRBV30	TRBJ1-1	once	CAWTGGRTEAFF	TGTGCCTGGACAGGGGGACGTACTGAAGCTTTCTTT
.	TRBV7-9	TRBJ2-7	.	CASSQNRDGGRYEQYF	TGTGCCAGCAGCCAAAACAGGGATGGGGGGAGGTACGAGCAGTACTTC
TRBD2	TRBV25-1	TRBJ2-7	.	CASSDAGTSGGAAYEQYF	TGTGCCAGCAGTGACGCCGGGACTAGCGGGGGGGCCGCATACGAGCAGTACTTC
.	TRBV6-5	TRBJ1-1	.	CASSQDRRTEAFF	TGTGCCAGCAGCCAGGACCGCAGAACTGAAGCTTTCTTT
.	TRBV5-8	TRBJ2-5	few	CATLREGLGETQYF	TGTGCCACCCTAAGAGAGGGGCTGGGAGAGACCCAGTACTTC
.	TRBV19	TRBJ2-3	.	CASSMEENTQYF	TGTGCCAGTAGTATGGAAGAAAATACGCAGTATTTT
TRBD1	TRBV7-9	TRBJ1-6	.	CASSPGGGQAYSPLHF	TGTGCCAGCAGCCCCGGGGGGGGACAGGCGTATTCACCCCTCCACTTT
.	TRBV4-3	TRBJ1-1	.	CASSQGARNTEAFF	TGCGCCAGCAGCCAGGGGGCCCGAAACACTGAAGCTTTCTTT
TRBD1	TRBV19	TRBJ2-2	.	CASSTTGAGELFF	TGTGCCAGTAGTACGACAGGGGCGGGGGAGCTGTTTTTT
TRBD1	TRBV10-3	TRBJ2-7	.	CAISGGQGYEQYF	TGTGCCATCAGTGGGGGACAGGGCTACGAGCAGTACTTC
.	TRBV7-9	TRBJ1-2	.	CASSLAAPGSTNYGYTF	TGTGCCAGCAGCTTAGCAGCGCCCGGGTCCACTAACTATGGCTACACCTTC
.	TRBV19	TRBJ1-5	.	CASIVRGAGSNQPQHF	TGTGCCAGTATCGTTCGGGGGGCTGGAAGCAATCAGCCCCAGCATTTT
.	TRBV5-1	TRBJ1-2	.	CASSLNTGNGGYTF	TGCGCCAGCAGCCTTAACACAGGGAATGGAGGCTACACCTTC
.	TRBV6-5	TRBJ1-2	.	CASSYGAYYGYTF	TGTGCCAGCAGTTATGGGGCCTACTATGGCTACACCTTC
.	TRBV2	TRBJ1-6	few	CASSDREESPLHF	TGTGCCAGCAGTGACAGGGAGGAATCACCCCTCCACTTT
.	TRBV10-3	TRBJ2-7	.	CAISESYGGLEEQYF	TGTGCCATCAGTGAGTCTTATGGGGGGCTGGAAGAGCAGTACTTC
.	TRBV13	TRBJ2-1	.	CASSKDSTSSYNEQFF	TGTGCCAGCAGCAAAGACTCAACCAGCTCCTACAATGAGCAGTTCTTC
.	TRBV6-5	TRBJ2-7	.	CASSYWQGQTYEQYF	TGTGCCAGCAGTTACTGGCAGGGGCAAACCTACGAGCAGTACTTC
.	TRBV6-1	TRBJ1-3	.	CASSSDGNTIYF	TGTGCCAGCAGTTCGGATGGAAACACCATATATTTT
.	TRBV6-5	TRBJ1-2	.	CASSESGYGYTF	TGTGCCAGCAGCGAATCAGGGTACGGCTACACCTTC
.	TRBV5-5	TRBJ1-4	.	CASSLAGTLNEKLFF	TGTGCCAGCAGCTTGGCCGGGACCCTTAATGAAAAACTGTTTTTT
.	TRBV9	TRBJ2-7	.	CASSPSGEPTSYEQYF	TGTGCCAGCAGCCCCTCGGGGGAGCCGACTTCCTACGAGCAGTACTTC
TRBD2	TRBV7-2	TRBJ2-2	.	CASSLVLAGDTGELFF	TGTGCCAGCAGCTTAGTACTAGCGGGGGACACCGGGGAGCTGTTTTTT
.	TRBV5-6	TRBJ1-4	.	CASSFGPWDEKLFF	TGTGCCAGCAGCTTTGGGCCCTGGGATGAAAAACTGTTTTTT